Included here is one T cell receptor (beta chain) sequence, with context. Its antigen is unknown. No much larger clone exists at a distance of one base, and base qualities are not known. The donors belonged to the validation cohort of over a hundred subjects, which was separate from the roughly 700-subject first cohort. The record originates from a study of cytomegalovirus exposure and HLA in healthy donors (dated by TCRdb to about 2017). About the full investigation: According to a later analysis, one platform produced both the approximately 110 validation repertoires and the 666 repertoires of the first cohort. In addition to the first cohort of roughly 670 subjects, a separate validation cohort of around 110 different subjects was used. The study aimed to test whether signatures of past pathogen exposure could be identified by cataloging public T cell receptors. High-throughput TCR immunosequencing, statistical association of individual TCRs with disease status, and machine learning were combined to predict cytomegalovirus infection status. Broad study findings and their caveats: A few of the identified cytomegalovirus-associated TCR beta chains were confirmed in vitro to be specific for cytomegalovirus antigens. In the study, 164 TCR beta chains were listed as associated with cytomegalovirus. Most TCR sequences were observed very rarely across donors, whereas some public TCRs were present in many individuals. In both the original and validation cohorts, the classifier was reported to diagnose cytomegalovirus status with high specificity and sensitivity. All 120 or so repertoires were used to score co-occurrence in the validation cohort in a later analysis, because that analysis had no HLA typing for the cohort. Of the cluster scores, roughly 95% were above 0 in a later analysis, which found that TCRs clustered in the first cohort also tended to co-occur in the 120 validation repertoires. According to the authors, the approach could potentially be generalized to other disease states and immunological phenotypes.

V loses 6 bases of germline sequence and J loses 2 bases, and the interval between the two ends is 13 bases. Per the germline V gene (reference sequence), GTSNPN is the CDR1 and SVGIG is the CDR2. The CDR3 runs 13 residues from the cysteine to the phenylalanine. The retained sequence is limited to the CDR3, 39 bases, with the frame set at the first base. The library was generated by the immunoSEQ multiplex PCR assay. The paper's data handling went like this. A statistical classification framework was built to diagnose cytomegalovirus status from the catalog of TCR beta chain sequences. Held by TCRdb, this immuneACCESS table contains in-frame sequences only and omits some clones. Under half of the omission traces to an unresolved V gene where checked; the cause of the rest is unknown. For V, J and clone size, that table is used; D and trimming come from the DNA. This sample has hundreds of thousands of clones in its table, and about 88% of those were observed once. The ten most abundant clones make up 12% of the sample.

In this chain, TRBV30 is recombined with TRBJ1-2, with the D gene not confidently named. The origin of this receptor is a man aged 18 to 29 in good health and CMV-seropositive. Input material: PBMCs. The CDR3 in this case is CACQGGPNYGYTF. The nucleotides are TGTGCCTGTCAAGGAGGCCCAAACTATGGCTACACCTTC.